These T cell receptor beta chains were read from a single sample in a study of T cell responses to AZD1222 COVID-19 vaccine. The table came from immunoSEQ multiplex PCR; TCRdb's copy has only in-frame clones and leaves some out. The data show around 92,000 clones, about nine tenths seen once. Sequences were derived from peripheral blood, sampled on day 0 of AZD1222 vaccination. Receptors originate from an adult in good health. CDR3s include the opening cysteine and the closing phenylalanine or tryptophan. The order of the fields is clone size, D gene, V gene, J gene, CDR3 length, CDR3 DNA, CDR3 protein. D genes are given only for firm matches. Part of the rows lack a size; the others show once, few, many or a class for expanded clones.

clone size: .
D gene: TRBD1
V gene: TRBV29-1
J gene: TRBJ1-5
CDR3 length: 14
CDR3 DNA: TGCAGCGTTGCTTGGGACAGGGTGGATCAGCCCCAGCATTTT
CDR3 protein: CSVAWDRVDQPQHF

clone size: .
D gene: .
V gene: TRBV4-1
J gene: TRBJ2-7
CDR3 length: 13
CDR3 DNA: TGCGCCAGCAGCCACGTCGGGGCCTACGAGCAGTACTTC
CDR3 protein: CASSHVGAYEQYF

clone size: .
D gene: .
V gene: TRBV5-4
J gene: TRBJ1-2
CDR3 length: 15
CDR3 DNA: TGTGCCAGCAGCTTGGCCGGAGTTCTGGCAGGTGGCTACACCTTC
CDR3 protein: CASSLAGVLAGGYTF

clone size: .
D gene: .
V gene: TRBV5-5
J gene: TRBJ2-1
CDR3 length: 13
CDR3 DNA: TGTGCCAGCAGCAAAGATACCTACAATGAGCAGTTCTTC
CDR3 protein: CASSKDTYNEQFF

clone size: .
D gene: .
V gene: TRBV5-1
J gene: TRBJ1-6
CDR3 length: 16
CDR3 DNA: TGCGCCAGCAGCTTGGCCCCCGGGACTGGAAATTCACCCCTCCACTTT
CDR3 protein: CASSLAPGTGNSPLHF

clone size: .
D gene: .
V gene: TRBV9
J gene: TRBJ1-5
CDR3 length: 15
CDR3 DNA: TGTGCCAGCAGCCCGGGGGTGATAGGCAATCAGCCCCAGCATTTT
CDR3 protein: CASSPGVIGNQPQHF

clone size: .
D gene: TRBD1
V gene: TRBV5-6
J gene: TRBJ1-2
CDR3 length: 14
CDR3 DNA: TGTGCCAGCAGCTTGGGACAGGGATCCTATGGCTACACCTTC
CDR3 protein: CASSLGQGSYGYTF

clone size: once
D gene: TRBD2
V gene: TRBV3-1/TRBV3-2
J gene: TRBJ2-5
CDR3 length: 16
CDR3 DNA: TGTGCCAGCAGCCACCGGACTAGCGGGATGCAAGGGACCCAGTACTTC
CDR3 protein: CASSHRTSGMQGTQYF

clone size: .
D gene: .
V gene: TRBV6-5
J gene: TRBJ1-1
CDR3 length: 14
CDR3 DNA: TGTGCCAGCAGTACGGGACGGATGAACACTGAAGCTTTCTTT
CDR3 protein: CASSTGRMNTEAFF

clone size: .
D gene: .
V gene: TRBV20-1
J gene: TRBJ2-7
CDR3 length: 11
CDR3 DNA: TGCAGTGCCTGGGGGCGCGCCGAGCAGTACTTC
CDR3 protein: CSAWGRAEQYF

clone size: once
D gene: .
V gene: TRBV2
J gene: TRBJ1-3
CDR3 length: 12
CDR3 DNA: TGTGCCAGCCTGTCTCGGGGAAACACCATATATTTT
CDR3 protein: CASLSRGNTIYF

clone size: few
D gene: .
V gene: TRBV10-1
J gene: TRBJ2-1
CDR3 length: 15
CDR3 DNA: TGCGCCAGCAGCGACTATGCCCTAGGAGACAATGAGCAGTTCTTC
CDR3 protein: CASSDYALGDNEQFF

clone size: .
D gene: .
V gene: TRBV11-2
J gene: TRBJ1-5
CDR3 length: 15
CDR3 DNA: TGTGCCAGCAGCTTAGGCGGCAGGGGCAATCAGCCCCAGCATTTT
CDR3 protein: CASSLGGRGNQPQHF

clone size: .
D gene: .
V gene: TRBV27
J gene: TRBJ1-1
CDR3 length: 12
CDR3 DNA: TGTGCCAGCAGTTTTGGGGACACTGAAGCTTTCTTT
CDR3 protein: CASSFGDTEAFF